This TCR beta chain is drawn from a study of long-term antiretroviral therapy in people with HIV. Study-wide findings and caveats: All blood samples came from the years 2004 to 2017, possibly under older ART regimens. ART-treated samples gained diversity yet remained below transplant donor controls. Clones that had undergone expansion before ART dominated the repertoire at all time points. Among HIV repertoires, CDR3 length ranges were narrower than those of controls.

The libraries were made with immunoSEQ v3.0 at survey level. Assay: immunoSEQ multiplex PCR; the TCRdb copy retains only in-frame clones and omits some. The sample lists tens of thousands of clones, less than 90% occurring once. Turning to this clone: The target antigen is unknown.

Deletions cut 5 bases from V and 8 bases from J, with 13 bases between. CDR1 is MNHEY, CDR2 SMNVEV, per germline (reference sequence). The CDR3 length is 13 residues. The clonotype was recovered from a man aged 18-30 years with HIV. The source was unsorted PBMCs, collected 1 year after starting antiretroviral therapy. The chain recombines TRBV27 with TRBJ2-1; D gene uncertain. The CDR3 DNA sequence: TGTGCCAGCAGTCTCCTCCCTCTTCATGAGCAGTTCTTC. Amino acids: CASSLLPLHEQFF.